This entry lists 21 T cell receptor beta chains sequenced from one sample in a study of cytomegalovirus exposure and HLA in healthy donors. Researchers ran the PCR with 60 Vbeta and 13 Jbeta primers. Profiled with immunoSEQ multiplex PCR; TCRdb holds only in-frame clones, not every one. Of under 250,000 clones listed, approximately 80% were seen once; the top ten hold roughly 0.71%. The sample comprised PBMCs. These receptors came from a boy aged 2-15 years in good health and CMV-seronegative.

The chain combines TRBV5-4 with TRBJ1-5, with D tentatively TRBD1 (6 bases). Germline values: CDR1 SGHNT, CDR2 YYREEE (reference sequence). Trimming stripped 2 bases from V and 1 base from J, with 16 bases between. The CDR3 covers 17 residues. The CDR3 protein is CASSFGTPGGSNQPQHF. CDR3 DNA sequence: TGTGCCAGCAGCTTCGGGACACCCGGAGGAAGCAATCAGCCCCAGCATTTT.

This clone occurred once. The V gene is TRBV19, the J gene TRBJ1-2; a weak D match, TRBD1 (6 bases). With 6 bases removed from V and 0 bases from J, the gap between germline ends came to 14 bases. CDR1 LNHDA and CDR2 SQIVND come from the germline V gene (reference sequence). This CDR3 has 15 residues. CDR3 sequence (DNA): TGTGCCAGTAGGCGAACAGGGTTTACTAACTATGGCTACACCTTC. Its translation: CASRRTGFTNYGYTF.

The V call is TRBV7-6, the J call TRBJ1-3, with D possibly matching TRBD1 (6 bases). The germline V gene encodes CDR1 SGHVS and CDR2 FNYEAQ. V was shortened by 5 bases and J by 4 bases, with 27 bases between the two germline ends. This CDR3 has 19 residues. CDR3 bases: TGTGCCAGCAGCGAAAGGACAGTTTCCGGACCCACAGAGGGAAACACCATATATTTT. Its translation: CASSERTVSGPTEGNTIYF.

The chain is built from TRBV5-6 and TRBJ2-7, with D possibly TRBD1 on 5 matching bases. Germline V gene sequence: CDR1 SGHDT, CDR2 YYEEEE. Deletions cut 1 base from V and 2 bases from J, with 10 bases between. This CDR3 has 14 residues. In DNA, the CDR3 is TGTGCCAGCAGCTTGTGGCAGGGAACCTACGAGCAGTACTTC. Translation gives CASSLWQGTYEQYF.

This rearrangement joins TRBV11-2 to TRBJ1-2; 10 bases line up with TRBD1. The germline gives CDR1 SGHAT, CDR2 FQNNGV. The CDR3 covers 17 residues. V gave up 4 bases and J gave up 4 bases; unmatched junction bases: 12. The CDR3 spells CASSSLTGGFFPYGYTF. The DNA for the CDR3 is TGTGCCAGCAGCTCCCTGACAGGGGGCTTTTTCCCCTATGGCTACACCTTC.

The CDR3 DNA follows: TGTGCCAGCAGCCAAGAAAAGACCCGCAGGGAAGAGACCCAGTACTTC. Residues: CASSQEKTRREETQYF. The chain combines TRBV4-2 with TRBJ2-5, with D tentatively TRBD1 (5 bases). This CDR3 contains 16 residues. From germline, CDR1 is LGHNA and CDR2 YNFKEQ. V was cut by 0 bases and J by 3 bases, with 14 bases left in between.

The chain carries TRBV7-8 and TRBJ2-4; TRBD1 matches at 8 bases. CDR1 is SGHVS, CDR2 FQNEAQ, per germline. The V and J ends lost 0 bases and 1 base, in that order; junction bases with no gene match: 5. The CDR3 totals 17 residues. The CDR3 loop is CASSLATGETAKNIQYF. The CDR3 nucleotides read TGTGCCAGCAGCTTAGCGACAGGGGAGACGGCCAAAAACATTCAGTACTTC.

The chain recombines TRBV7-9 with TRBJ1-1, with unresolved D. Germline CDR1 and CDR2: SEHNR and FQNEAQ (reference sequence). The V end lost 5 bases, the J end lost 3 bases, and 13 bases lay between the germline ends. The length of the CDR3 is 14 residues. The CDR3 loop reads CASSTALGDTEAFF. The CDR3 nucleotides are TGTGCCAGCAGCACCGCTCTCGGAGACACTGAAGCTTTCTTT.

The V call is TRBV29-1, the J call TRBJ1-1; TRBD1 might be the D (5 bases). The germline V gene encodes CDR1 SQVTM and CDR2 ANQGSEA. Trimming removed 4 bases from V and 4 bases from J, with 10 bases in between. The CDR3 contains 12 residues. The CDR3 DNA is TGCAGCGTTGGGGGGGGACTCACTGAAGCTTTCTTT. Amino acid sequence: CSVGGGLTEAFF.

The V call is TRBV27, the J call TRBJ1-1; D is possibly TRBD1 (6 bases). Germline values: CDR1 MNHEY, CDR2 SMNVEV (reference sequence). V shed 8 bases and J shed 0 bases, with 13 bases lying between them. The CDR3 consists of 14 residues. The CDR3 DNA sequence: TGTGCCAGCGGCCCACAGGGATTGAACACTGAAGCTTTCTTT. This translates into CASGPQGLNTEAFF.

Only one count was recorded for this clone. This chain uses TRBV28 with TRBJ1-5, with 8 bases aligning to TRBD1. Germline CDR1 reads MDHEN; CDR2 reads SYDVKM. The CDR3 covers 15 residues. The ends lost 4 bases at V and 0 bases at J; junction bases unmatched: 2. The CDR3 nucleotides are TGTGCCAGCAGTTCGGACAGGGCTAGCAATCAGCCCCAGCATTTT. Amino acids: CASSSDRASNQPQHF.

In its sample, this clone was seen a few times. J is TRBJ2-7 and V is TRBV19; D not certain. This CDR3 contains 12 residues. CDR1 and CDR2 (germline): LNHDA, SQIVND (reference sequence). Between the trimmed V and J ends, which lost 1 base and 2 bases, there was a span of 3 bases. The CDR3 region is CASSIGPYEQYF. CDR3 DNA: TGTGCCAGTAGTATAGGGCCCTACGAGCAGTACTTC.

The rearrangement links TRBV7-6 to TRBJ1-1; D remains ambiguous. The germline V and J ends were trimmed by 5 bases and 2 bases, with 12 bases remaining between them. CDR3 length equals 14 residues. Looked up from germline, CDR1 is SGHVS and CDR2 is FNYEAQ. The CDR3 DNA reads as TGTGCCAGCAGCGGCGACACAGTCAACACTGAAGCTTTCTTT. This encodes CASSGDTVNTEAFF. Looking up the rest from reference TRBV7-6 and TRBJ1-1 gives the full variable domain: GAGVSQSPRYKVTKRGQDVALRCDPISGHVSLYWYRQALGQGPEFLTYFNYEAQQDKSGLPNDRFSAERPEGSISTLTIQRTEQRDSAMYRCASSGDTVNTEAFFGQGTRLTVV.

The chain is built from TRBV19 and TRBJ1-5; 7 bases are shared with TRBD1. CDR3 length: 17 residues. Germline lookup yields CDR1 LNHDA and CDR2 SQIVND (reference sequence). With V trimmed by 2 bases and J by 4 bases, 11 bases remained unmatched. CDR3 region: CASSILYGTDINQPQHF. CDR3 in DNA: TGTGCCAGTAGTATACTTTACGGGACAGATATTAATCAGCCCCAGCATTTT.

The chain joins TRBV7-9 to TRBJ1-4; D possibly corresponds to TRBD1 (6 bases). Germline-derived CDR1 and CDR2 are SEHNR and FQNEAQ (reference sequence). The CDR3 is 16 amino acids. V was pared by 2 bases and J by 4 bases, with 14 bases between. The CDR3 here is CASSLNPPGVNEKLFF. The CDR3, as DNA: TGTGCCAGCAGCTTAAACCCTCCAGGGGTTAATGAAAAACTGTTTTTT.

The chain carries TRBV7-9 and TRBJ2-3; 12 nucleotides align to TRBD2. Germline V gene sequence: CDR1 SEHNR, CDR2 FQNEAQ (reference sequence). This CDR3 contains 15 residues. Losses at the gene ends were 6 bases for V and 3 bases for J; bases not matched to a gene: 4. The CDR3 DNA reads TGTGCCAGCAGACAAGGACTAGCGGGGACAGATACGCAGTATTTT. Translating gives CASRQGLAGTDTQYF.

The chain recombines TRBV30 with TRBJ2-5, with 8 nucleotides matching TRBD1. CDR1 and CDR2 (germline): GTSNPN, SVGIG (reference sequence). V lost 5 bases and J lost 7; bases outside the gene matches: 3. This CDR3 is built from 11 residues. DNA of the CDR3: TGTGCCTGGGGACAGGGAGGGACCCAGTACTTC. Its translation: CAWGQGGTQYF. Drawing the rest from reference TRBV30 and TRBJ2-5, the complete variable domain is SQTIHQWPATLVQPVGSPLSLECTVEGTSNPNLYWYRQAAGRGLQLLFYSVGIGQISSEVPQNLSASRPQDRQFILSSKKLLLSDSGFYLCAWGQGGTQYFGPGTRLLVL.

The chain couples TRBV2 to TRBJ2-3, with 9 bases matching TRBD2. After removal of 3 bases from V and 6 bases from J, the junction contained 13 bases not matched to a gene. The CDR3 runs to 17 residues. Per germline, CDR1 SNHLY and CDR2 FYNNEI. The CDR3 region is CASSDPRLAGAGDTQYF. DNA for the CDR3: TGTGCCAGCAGTGATCCTAGGTTAGCGGGGGCTGGCGATACGCAGTATTTT.

The rearrangement joins TRBV15 to TRBJ2-7; possibly TRBD1 for D (7 bases). The CDR3 is 15 residues long. CDR1 is LNHNV, CDR2 YYDKDF, per germline (reference sequence). The germline V and J ends were trimmed by 0 bases and 0 bases, with 9 bases remaining between them. CDR3 protein: CATSREEGASYEQYF. CDR3 nucleotides: TGTGCCACCAGCAGAGAGGAGGGGGCCTCCTACGAGCAGTACTTC.

V is TRBV5-6 and J is TRBJ2-4; D gene unclear. Looked up from germline, CDR1 is SGHDT and CDR2 is YYEEEE. CDR3 length: 16 residues. The V end lost 4 bases, the J end lost 3 bases, and 17 bases lay between the germline ends. The CDR3 loop is CASSLITRQNKNIQYF. DNA of the CDR3: TGTGCCAGCAGCCTAATCACGCGGCAGAACAAAAACATTCAGTACTTC.

Points on this clone: Without the conserved terminal phenylalanine or tryptophan, this CDR3 likely stems from a read error. The gene calls are TRBV4-1 and TRBJ2-7; 13 nucleotides line up with TRBD2. The CDR3 covers 16 residues. V lost 4 bases, J lost 2 bases, and 5 bases stayed unmatched. Per the germline V gene, CDR1 is MGHRA and CDR2 is YSYEKL. CDR3 nucleotides: TGCGCCAGCAGCCTCGGACTAGCGGGGGCTACCTACGAGCAGTACCTC. As protein: CASSLGLAGATYEQYL.